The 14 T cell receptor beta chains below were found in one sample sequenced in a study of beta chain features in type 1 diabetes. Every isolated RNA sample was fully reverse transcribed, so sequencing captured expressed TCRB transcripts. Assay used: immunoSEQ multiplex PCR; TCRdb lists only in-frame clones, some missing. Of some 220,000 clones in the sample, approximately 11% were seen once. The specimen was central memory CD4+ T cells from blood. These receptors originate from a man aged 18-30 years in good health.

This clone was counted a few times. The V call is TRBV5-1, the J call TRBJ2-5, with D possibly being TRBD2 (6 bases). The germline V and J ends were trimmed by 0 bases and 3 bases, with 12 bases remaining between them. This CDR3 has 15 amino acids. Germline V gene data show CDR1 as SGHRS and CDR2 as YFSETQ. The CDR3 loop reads CASSLGGTSEETQYF. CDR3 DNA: TGCGCCAGCAGCTTGGGCGGGACGAGCGAAGAGACCCAGTACTTC.

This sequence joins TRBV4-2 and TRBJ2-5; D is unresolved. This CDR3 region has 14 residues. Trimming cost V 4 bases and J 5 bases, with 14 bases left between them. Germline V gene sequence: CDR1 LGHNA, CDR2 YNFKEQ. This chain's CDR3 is CASSLSRNSETQYF. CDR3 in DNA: TGTGCCAGCAGCCTATCCAGGAACTCCGAGACCCAGTACTTC.

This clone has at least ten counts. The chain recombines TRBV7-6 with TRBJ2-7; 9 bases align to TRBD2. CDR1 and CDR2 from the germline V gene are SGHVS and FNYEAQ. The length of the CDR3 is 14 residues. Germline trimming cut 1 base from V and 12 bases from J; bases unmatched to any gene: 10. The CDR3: CASSLDPSGAPRYF. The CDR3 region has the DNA TGTGCCAGCAGCTTAGATCCTAGCGGGGCTCCCAGGTACTTC.

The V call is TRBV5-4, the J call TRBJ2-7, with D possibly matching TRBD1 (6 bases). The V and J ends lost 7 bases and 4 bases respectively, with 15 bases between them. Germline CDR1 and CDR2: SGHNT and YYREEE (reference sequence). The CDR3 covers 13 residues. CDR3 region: CASANGTKYEQYF. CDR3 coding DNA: TGTGCCAGCGCCAACGGGACAAAGTACGAGCAGTACTTC. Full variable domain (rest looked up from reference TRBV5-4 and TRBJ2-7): ETGVTQSPTHLIKTRGQQVTLRCSSQSGHNTVSWYQQALGQGPQFIFQYYREEENGRGNFPPRFSGLQFPNYSSELNVNALELDDSALYLCASANGTKYEQYFGPGTRLTVT.

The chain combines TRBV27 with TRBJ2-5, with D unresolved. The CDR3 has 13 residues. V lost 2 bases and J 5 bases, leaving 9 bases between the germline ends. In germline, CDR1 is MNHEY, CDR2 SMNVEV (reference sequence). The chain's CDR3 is CASSLAGSETQYF. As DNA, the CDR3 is TGTGCCAGCAGTTTAGCAGGCTCGGAGACCCAGTACTTC.

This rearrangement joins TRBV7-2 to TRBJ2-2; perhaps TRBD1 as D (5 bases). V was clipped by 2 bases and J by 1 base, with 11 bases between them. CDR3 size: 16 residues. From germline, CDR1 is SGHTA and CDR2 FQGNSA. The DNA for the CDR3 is TGTGCCAGCAGCTTACAGGGTCACCTGAACACCGGGGAGCTGTTTTTT. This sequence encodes CASSLQGHLNTGELFF.

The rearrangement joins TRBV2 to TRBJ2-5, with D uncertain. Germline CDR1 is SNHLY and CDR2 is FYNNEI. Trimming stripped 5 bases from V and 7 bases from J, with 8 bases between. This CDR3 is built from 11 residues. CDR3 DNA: TGTGCCAGCAGTCTCCCGGGGACCCAGTACTTC. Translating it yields CASSLPGTQYF.

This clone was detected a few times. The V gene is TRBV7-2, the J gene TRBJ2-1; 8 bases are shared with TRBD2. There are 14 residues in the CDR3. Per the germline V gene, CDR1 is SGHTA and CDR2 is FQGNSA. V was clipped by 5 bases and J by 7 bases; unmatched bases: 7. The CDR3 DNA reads TGTGCCAGCAGCCGACGGCTAGCGGGTAATGAGCAGTTCTTC. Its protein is CASSRRLAGNEQFF.

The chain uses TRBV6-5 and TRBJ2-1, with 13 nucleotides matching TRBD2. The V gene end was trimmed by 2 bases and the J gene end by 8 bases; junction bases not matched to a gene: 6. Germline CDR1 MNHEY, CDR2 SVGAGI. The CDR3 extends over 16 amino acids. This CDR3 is CASSYTRTSGSDEQFF. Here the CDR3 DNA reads TGTGCCAGCAGTTACACTAGGACTAGCGGGAGTGATGAGCAGTTCTTC.

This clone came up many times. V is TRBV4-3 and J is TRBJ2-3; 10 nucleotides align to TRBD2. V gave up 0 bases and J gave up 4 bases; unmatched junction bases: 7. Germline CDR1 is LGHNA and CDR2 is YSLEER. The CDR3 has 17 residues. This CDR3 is CASSQDSRAGGPDTQYF. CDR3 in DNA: TGCGCCAGCAGCCAAGATTCACGAGCGGGAGGGCCAGATACGCAGTATTTT.

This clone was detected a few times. The CDR3 DNA reads TGTGCCAGCCACAGGAACTTGGGGGGCACAGATACGCAGTATTTT. It is translated as CASHRNLGGTDTQYF. This chain uses TRBV2 with TRBJ2-3; possibly TRBD1 or TRBD2 for D (5 bases each). V lost 8 bases and J 1 base, leaving 16 bases between the germline ends. Looked up from germline, CDR1 is SNHLY and CDR2 is FYNNEI. This CDR3 region has 15 residues.

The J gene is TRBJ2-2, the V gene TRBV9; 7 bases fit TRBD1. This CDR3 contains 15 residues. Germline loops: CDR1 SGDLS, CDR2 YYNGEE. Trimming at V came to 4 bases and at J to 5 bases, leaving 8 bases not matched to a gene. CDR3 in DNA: TGTGCCAGCAGCCGCGACAGGGCAGGGACCGGGGAGCTGTTTTTT. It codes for CASSRDRAGTGELFF.

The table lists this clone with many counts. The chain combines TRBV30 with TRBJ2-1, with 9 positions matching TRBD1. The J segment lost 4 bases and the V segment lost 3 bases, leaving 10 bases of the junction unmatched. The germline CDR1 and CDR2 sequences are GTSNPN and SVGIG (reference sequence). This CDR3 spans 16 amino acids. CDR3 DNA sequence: TGTGCCTGGAGACGGGTCGGGGACAGGGTTTACAATGAGCAGTTCTTC. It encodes CAWRRVGDRVYNEQFF.

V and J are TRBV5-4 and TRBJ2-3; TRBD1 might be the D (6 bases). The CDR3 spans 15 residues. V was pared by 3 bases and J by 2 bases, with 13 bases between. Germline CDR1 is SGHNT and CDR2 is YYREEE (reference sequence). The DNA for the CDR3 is TGTGCCAGCAGCTACCCGACAGGCTACACAGATACGCAGTATTTT. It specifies CASSYPTGYTDTQYF.